Shown below are 7 T cell receptor beta chains from a single sample sequenced in a study of CD8 T cells in Susac syndrome. Random hexamers served to reverse transcribe roughly 0.5 to 1 ug RNA. From the immunoSEQ multiplex PCR reads, TCRdb called clonotypes with MiXCR, one entry per CDR3 protein. Of about 150,000 distinct CDR3 sequences in the sample, roughly nine tenths were seen once. Input material: CD4+ T cells from PBMCs. All receptors come from a human donor in good health.

This chain connects TRBV18 to TRBJ1-1; D remains unclear. V was cut by 3 bases and J by 1 base, with 9 bases left in between. From germline, CDR1 is KGHSH and CDR2 LQKENI. The CDR3 is 14 residues long. The CDR3 loop is CASSPSVGNTEAFF. CDR3 DNA sequence: TGTGCCAGCTCACCCTCGGTTGGGAACACTGAAGCTTTCTTT.

CDR3 nucleotides: TGCAGTGCTAGAGCCGGGGCAATGAACACTGAAGCTTTCTTT. It encodes CSARAGAMNTEAFF. The rearrangement links TRBV20-1 to TRBJ1-1; D possibly corresponds to TRBD1 (5 bases). This CDR3 has 14 residues. Trimming took 1 base from V and 0 from J, leaving 9 bases between them. Germline V gene sequence: CDR1 DFQATT, CDR2 SNEGSKA (reference sequence).

V usage is TRBV6-2 or TRBV6-3 and J usage is TRBJ1-1; 9 nucleotides match TRBD1. V trimming: 2 bases; J trimming: 4 bases; junction bases outside the gene matches: 5. Germline assignment: CDR1 MNHEY and CDR2 SVGEGT. The CDR3 has 15 amino acids. In nucleotides, the CDR3 is TGTGCCAGCAGTTACGGGGGACAGGGAGGCACTGAAGCTTTCTTT. As protein: CASSYGGQGGTEAFF.

J is TRBJ1-2 and V is TRBV9; 8 bases are a match to TRBD1. CDR1 is SGDLS, CDR2 YYNGEE, per germline. The CDR3 loop spans 13 amino acids. V was clipped by 3 bases and J by 2 bases; unmatched bases: 0. CDR3 protein: CASSGTGNYGYTF. CDR3 sequence (DNA): TGTGCCAGCAGCGGGACAGGGAACTATGGCTACACCTTC. Supplemented by reference TRBV9 and TRBJ1-2, the full variable domain reads DSGVTQTPKHLITATGQRVTLRCSPRSGDLSVYWYQQSLDQGLQFLIQYYNGEERAKGNILERFSAQQFPDLHSELNLSSLELGDSALYFCASSGTGNYGYTFGSGTRLTVV.

The rearrangement uses TRBV5-1 and TRBJ2-7; TRBD2 matches 7 bases. J gave up 2 bases and V 4 bases, and 6 bases lay outside the gene matches. Germline V CDR1 and CDR2: SGHRS, YFSETQ. There are 14 residues in the CDR3. CDR3 sequence (DNA): TGCGCCAGCAGCGCGGGGGACCTACCCTACGAGCAGTACTTC. Protein: CASSAGDLPYEQYF.

V and J are TRBV7-9 and TRBJ2-7; 10 bases line up with TRBD2. CDR1 SEHNR and CDR2 FQNEAQ come from the germline V gene (reference sequence). There are 15 residues in the CDR3. Germline trimming cut 5 bases from V and 6 bases from J; bases unmatched to any gene: 10. CDR3 residues: CASSPTGGTSVEQYF. In DNA, the CDR3 is TGTGCCAGCAGCCCAACCGGCGGGACTAGCGTCGAGCAGTACTTC.

The chain carries TRBV19 and TRBJ2-7; D is unresolved. Per the germline V gene, CDR1 is LNHDA and CDR2 is SQIVND (reference sequence). V shed 4 bases and J shed 6 bases, with 10 bases lying between them. CDR3 length: 12 amino acids. CDR3 bases: TGTGCCAGTAGTACACAACCCACCGAGCAGTACTTC. As protein: CASSTQPTEQYF. Complete variable domain (other parts from reference TRBV19 and TRBJ2-7): DGGITQSPKYLFRKEGQNVTLSCEQNLNHDAMYWYRQDPGQGLRLIYYSQIVNDFQKGDIAEGYSVSREKKESFPLTVTSAQKNPTAFYLCASSTQPTEQYFGPGTRLTVT.